This T cell receptor (beta chain) was recovered during a study of blood T cell repertoires in COVID-19 (dated by TCRdb to the early 2020s). Regarding the research as a whole: The collaborator samples originated in the United States, Italy and Spain and spanned the acute and convalescent phases of COVID-19. Nearly every sample came with metadata listing a de-identified subject ID, COVID-19 status, age in years and sex. Subjects who had been exposed to COVID-19, were actively infected with it, or had recovered from it provided the deeply sampled blood TCRbeta repertoires that made up the dataset. Samples came from the ongoing ImmuneRACE study (first 160 participants) plus 1,254 subjects from 6 global collaborators. The prospective study material was composed of cDNA or gDNA derived from T cells, B-cell-depleted T cells, or PBMCs. The repertoires were made available in a free public database intended to serve as a resource for research on the immune response to SARS-CoV-2. HLA class I and class II types, where available, came from metadata supplied by the sample provider rather than from assay-based typing. What the research found in general, with its limitations: How much clinical and demographic metadata was included differed by source and by participant, and the metadata was provided uncurated.

The collaborating institutions used their own protocols to collect whole blood in K2EDTA tubes. For TCRbeta analysis, collaborators shipped samples as frozen whole blood, isolated PBMCs, or DNA extracted from either of those sample types. The immunoSEQ Assay, a bias-controlled multiplex PCR, was used to amplify TCRbeta CDR3 regions from genomic DNA. As for the authors' bioinformatics: The number of nucleated cells in each sample was estimated from the amplification of reference gene primers within the assay. To quantify the absolute abundance of each unique TCRbeta CDR3 rearrangement, sequence reads were collapsed and filtered. For each sample, productive Simpson clonality was calculated as the square root of Simpson's diversity index across productive rearrangements. The clones in this table, taken by TCRdb from immuneACCESS, are in-frame only. Not every clone is retained; where verified, under half of the shortfall comes from an unresolved V gene, and the cause of the rest is unknown. V and J calls and clone size follow that table, whereas D and trimming were derived from the DNA. The sample table contains 110,000 to 150,000 clones; only one count was recorded for approximately 92% of them. Of the sample, less than 4% is held by the ten largest clones.

Of note for this clone: What antigen it recognizes has not been identified. The sample holds no much larger clone one base away, and base qualities are not on file.

The cysteine opens and the phenylalanine closes a CDR3 of 11 amino acids. This entry keeps only the CDR3 DNA: 33 bases, framed from base 1. CDR1 and CDR2, per the germline V gene (reference sequence), are PRHDT and FYEKMQ. The trim is 3 bases for V and 6 bases for J, with a gap of 6 bases between the germline ends. The origin of this receptor is a woman in her sixties with active COVID-19. Rearrangement joined TRBV13 to TRBJ2-7, with an unclear D gene assignment. The sample comprised peripheral blood. The nucleotide sequence is TGTGCCAGCAGCTTGCAGTCCGAGCAGTACTTC. It translates as CASSLQSEQYF. The reference TRBV13 and TRBJ2-7 proteins fill in what lies around the CDR3, so the full variable domain reads AAGVIQSPRHLIKEKRETATLKCYPIPRHDTVYWYQQGPGQDPQFLISFYEKMQSDKGSIPDRFSAQQFSDYHSELNMSSLELGDSALYFCASSLQSEQYFGPGTRLTVT.